This T cell receptor (beta chain) was retrieved from a study of T cells in localized non-small cell lung cancer. This CDR3 spans 15 amino acids. CDR1 is MNHEY, CDR2 SVGAGI, per germline. V lost 7 bases, J lost 2 bases, and 5 bases stayed unmatched. This clone was counted a few times. Its specificity is unknown. The assay was immunoSEQ multiplex PCR, and TCRdb's table has in-frame clones only and misses some. The sample shows over 45,000 clones, around 87% of them seen only once. Whole-study results and caveats: Among the tissues sampled, uninvolved adjacent lung had the highest T cell clonality, above tumor. The study detected a median about 50 of the top 100 tumor clones in adjacent lung. A denser population of T cells in blood accompanied longer overall survival.

This sequence originates from a female donor with stage II lung adenocarcinoma. This rearrangement joins TRBV6-5 to TRBJ2-1; TRBD2 aligns across 10 bases. This sample comprised PBMCs, obtained before any cancer treatment. The CDR3 DNA reads TGTGCCAGCACCAGGACTAGCGGCCCCTACAATGAGCAGTTCTTC. Translation gives CASTRTSGPYNEQFF.